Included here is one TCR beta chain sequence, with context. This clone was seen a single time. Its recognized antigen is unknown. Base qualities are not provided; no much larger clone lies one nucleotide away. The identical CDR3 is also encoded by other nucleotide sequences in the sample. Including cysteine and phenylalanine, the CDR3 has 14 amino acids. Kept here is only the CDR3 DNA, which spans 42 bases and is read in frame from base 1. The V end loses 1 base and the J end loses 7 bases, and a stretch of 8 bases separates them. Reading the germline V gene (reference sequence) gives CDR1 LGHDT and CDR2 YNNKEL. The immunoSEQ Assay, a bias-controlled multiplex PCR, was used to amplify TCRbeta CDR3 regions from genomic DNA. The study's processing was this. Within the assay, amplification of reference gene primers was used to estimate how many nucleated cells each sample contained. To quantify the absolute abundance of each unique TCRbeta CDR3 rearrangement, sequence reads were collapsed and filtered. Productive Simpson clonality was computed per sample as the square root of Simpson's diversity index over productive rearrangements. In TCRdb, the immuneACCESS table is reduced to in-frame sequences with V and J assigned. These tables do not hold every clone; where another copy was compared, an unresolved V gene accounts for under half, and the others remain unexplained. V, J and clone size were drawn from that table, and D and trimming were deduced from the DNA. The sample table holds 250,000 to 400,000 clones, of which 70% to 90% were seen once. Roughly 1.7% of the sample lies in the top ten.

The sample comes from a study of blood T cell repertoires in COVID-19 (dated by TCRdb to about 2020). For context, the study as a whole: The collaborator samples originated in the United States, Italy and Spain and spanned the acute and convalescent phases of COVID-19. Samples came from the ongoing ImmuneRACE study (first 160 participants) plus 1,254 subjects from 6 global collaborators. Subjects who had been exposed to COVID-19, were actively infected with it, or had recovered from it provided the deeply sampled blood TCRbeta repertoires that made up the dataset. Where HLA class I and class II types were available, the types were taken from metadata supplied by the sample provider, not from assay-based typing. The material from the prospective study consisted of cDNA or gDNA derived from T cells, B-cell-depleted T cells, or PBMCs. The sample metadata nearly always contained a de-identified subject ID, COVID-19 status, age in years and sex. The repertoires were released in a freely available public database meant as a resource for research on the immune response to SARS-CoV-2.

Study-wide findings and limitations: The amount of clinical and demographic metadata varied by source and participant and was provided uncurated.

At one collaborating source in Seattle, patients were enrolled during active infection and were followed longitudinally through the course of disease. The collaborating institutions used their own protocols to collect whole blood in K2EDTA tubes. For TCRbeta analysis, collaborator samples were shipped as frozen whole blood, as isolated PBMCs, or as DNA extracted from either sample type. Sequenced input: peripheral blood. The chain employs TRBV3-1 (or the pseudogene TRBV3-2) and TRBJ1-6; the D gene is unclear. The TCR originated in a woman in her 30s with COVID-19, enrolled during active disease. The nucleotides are TGTGCCAGCAGCCAAGGGAGGCTCAATTCACCCCTCCACTTT. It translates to CASSQGRLNSPLHF.